What follows are 26 T cell receptor beta chains derived from one specimen sequenced in a study of blood T cell repertoires in COVID-19. Here immunoSEQ multiplex PCR was the method, and the copy in TCRdb shows in-frame clones only, minus some. The repertoire includes 140,000 to 150,000 clones, around 80% of them detected once, and 16% sits in the top ten. Source material: peripheral blood. The receptors shown here come from a man aged 50 or older with acute or convalescent COVID-19.

The count of this clone is one. The CDR3 protein is CASSSLPDTEAFF. CDR3 sequence (DNA): TGTGCCAGCAGTTCCTTACCGGACACTGAAGCTTTCTTT. This rearrangement joins TRBV12-3 or TRBV12-4 to TRBJ1-1; D uncertain. This CDR3 has 13 amino acids. V shed 4 bases and J shed 3 bases, with 9 bases lying between them.

V and J are TRBV4-2 and TRBJ2-1, with 8 bases identical to TRBD2. CDR3 length: 18 residues. CDR1 LGHNA and CDR2 YNFKEQ come from the germline V gene. V was clipped by 4 bases and J by 3 bases; unmatched bases: 14. The CDR3: CASSPAQMSGGGYNEQFF. The CDR3 nucleotides are TGTGCCAGCAGCCCCGCTCAAATGAGCGGGGGTGGCTACAATGAGCAGTTCTTC.

This clone showed up just a few times. The chain has TRBV5-1 and TRBJ2-2; 8 bases line up with TRBD1. The V segment lost 4 bases and the J segment 7 bases; nucleotides outside the gene matches: 9. This CDR3 spans 15 amino acids. Germline CDR1 SGHRS, CDR2 YFSETQ. CDR3 sequence reads: CASSPRTGYVGELFF. DNA for the CDR3: TGCGCCAGCAGCCCCCGGACAGGGTATGTCGGGGAGCTGTTTTTT.

The J gene is TRBJ1-4, the V gene TRBV3-1 (or the pseudogene TRBV3-2); 8 positions agree with TRBD1. V shed 4 bases, J shed 6 bases, and the junction held 10 bases outside the gene matches. CDR1 and CDR2 from the germline V gene are LGHDT and YNNKEL (reference sequence). The CDR3 runs to 16 residues. This CDR3 reads CASSPGQGKVDEKLFF. Written as DNA, the CDR3 is TGTGCCAGCAGCCCCGGACAGGGAAAGGTGGATGAAAAACTGTTTTTT.

This chain connects TRBV19 to TRBJ2-3, with 10 bases fitting TRBD2. J gave up 0 bases and V 3 bases, and 3 bases lay outside the gene matches. The CDR3 covers 16 residues. CDR1 and CDR2 from the germline V gene are LNHDA and SQIVND (reference sequence). Here the CDR3 reads CASSIALAGSTDTQYF. DNA for the CDR3: TGTGCCAGTAGTATCGCACTAGCGGGGAGCACAGATACGCAGTATTTT.

This chain connects TRBV5-6 to TRBJ2-5; the match to TRBD2 covers 10 bases. CDR3 length: 15 amino acids. V was pared by 6 bases and J by 8 bases, with 13 bases of the junction left unmatched. Germline CDR1 reads SGHDT; CDR2 reads YYEEEE. The CDR3 protein is CASTRLAGDKRTQYF. DNA for the CDR3: TGTGCCAGCACCCGCCTAGCGGGGGACAAGAGAACCCAGTACTTC.

The CDR3 bases are TGTGCCATCAGTGCCGGCAGGGACACAGATACGCAGTATTTT. Its protein is CAISAGRDTDTQYF. The chain couples TRBV10-3 to TRBJ2-3; D is possibly TRBD1 (5 bases). Trimming shortened V by 4 bases and J by 2 bases, and 10 bases separated the two germline ends. The length of the CDR3 is 14 residues. Germline CDR1 ENHRY, CDR2 SYGVKD.

This clone was seen many times. The chain joins TRBV30 to TRBJ1-2; D remains unclear. CDR1 and CDR2 from the germline V gene are GTSNPN and SVGIG (reference sequence). Trimming removed 0 bases at V and 10 bases at J, with 9 bases between. This CDR3 region has 11 residues. The chain's CDR3 is CAWSVRETYTF. In DNA, the CDR3 is TGTGCCTGGAGTGTGAGGGAAACCTACACCTTC.

The genes are TRBV30 and TRBJ1-2, with D possibly TRBD1 on 5 matching bases. Between the trimmed V and J ends, which lost 3 bases and 2 bases, there was a span of 16 bases. The CDR3 spans 15 residues. Germline V gene data show CDR1 as GTSNPN and CDR2 as SVGIG (reference sequence). The CDR3 coding sequence is TGTGCCTGGAGGTCCCCTTCCAGGGCCAACTATGGCTACACCTTC. This sequence encodes CAWRSPSRANYGYTF.

This rearrangement joins TRBV1 to TRBJ1-6; TRBD1 is the table's D call, not checked against the DNA. TRBV1 is shown as a pseudogene. CDR3 size: 16 residues. For the CDR3, the DNA is TGCACCAGCAGCCAAGACCTGGACAGGCCAAATTCACCCCTCCACTTT. Its protein product is CTSSQDLDRPNSPLHF.

The V and J genes are TRBV3-1 (or the pseudogene TRBV3-2) and TRBJ1-4; D is perhaps TRBD1 (6 bases). V was pared by 0 bases and J by 8 bases, with 13 bases between. The CDR3 spans 15 residues. Per germline, CDR1 LGHDT and CDR2 YNNKEL (reference sequence). The CDR3, as DNA: TGTGCCAGCAGCCAAGAGGGGGCAGGGACAGAAAAACTGTTTTTT. It specifies CASSQEGAGTEKLFF.

This rearrangement joins TRBV28 to TRBJ1-6; 10 bases line up with TRBD1. Trimming at V came to 8 bases and at J to 7 bases, leaving 5 bases not matched to a gene. The CDR3 has 14 amino acids. CDR1 MDHEN and CDR2 SYDVKM come from the germline V gene. DNA of the CDR3: TGTGCCAGCGGGGGACAGGGGAGGAATTCACCCCTCCACTTT. This codes for CASGGQGRNSPLHF.

The J gene is TRBJ1-4, the V gene TRBV6-5, with D perhaps TRBD1 (5 bases). V was trimmed by 0 bases and J by 5 bases, leaving 7 bases between them. Germline loops: CDR1 MNHEY, CDR2 SVGAGI. The CDR3 extends over 14 amino acids. CDR3 loop: CASSYSRGNEKLFF. CDR3 nucleotides: TGTGCCAGCAGTTACTCACGGGGGAATGAAAAACTGTTTTTT.

The rearrangement links TRBV14 to TRBJ1-1; D not certain. The germline gives CDR1 SGHDN, CDR2 FVKESK. The length of the CDR3 is 12 residues. The V and J ends lost 2 bases and 3 bases respectively, with 4 bases between them. Here the CDR3 DNA reads TGTGCCAGCAGCCAACTGTACACTGAAGCTTTCTTT. Protein sequence: CASSQLYTEAFF. Looking up the rest from reference TRBV14 and TRBJ1-1 gives the full variable domain: EAGVTQFPSHSVIEKGQTVTLRCDPISGHDNLYWYRRVMGKEIKFLLHFVKESKQDESGMPNNRFLAERTGGTYSTLKVQPAELEDSGVYFCASSQLYTEAFFGQGTRLTVV.

The rearrangement links TRBV20-1 to TRBJ2-7, with D perhaps TRBD1 (6 bases). CDR1 and CDR2 from the germline V gene are DFQATT and SNEGSKA (reference sequence). The V end was cut by 3 bases, the J end by 0 bases, with 15 bases between. The CDR3 is made up of 15 amino acids. CDR3 amino acids: CSASSLQGASYEQYF. The CDR3 nucleotides are TGCAGTGCTAGTTCCTTACAGGGAGCCTCCTACGAGCAGTACTTC.

V and J are TRBV30 and TRBJ1-6; D is ambiguous. The CDR3 loop spans 13 amino acids. V lost 7 bases and J 0 bases, leaving 7 bases between the germline ends. The germline V gene encodes CDR1 GTSNPN and CDR2 SVGIG (reference sequence). For the CDR3, the DNA is TGTGCCTCCCGGAGCTCCTATAATTCACCCCTCCACTTT. This translates into CASRSSYNSPLHF. The entire variable domain, with the rest obtained from reference TRBV30 and TRBJ1-6, is as follows: SQTIHQWPATLVQPVGSPLSLECTVEGTSNPNLYWYRQAAGRGLQLLFYSVGIGQISSEVPQNLSASRPQDRQFILSSKKLLLSDSGFYLCASRSSYNSPLHFGNGTRLTVT.

The gene calls are TRBV15 and TRBJ1-2; D uncertain. The CDR3 has 15 amino acids. The germline gives CDR1 LNHNV, CDR2 YYDKDF (reference sequence). The V end was cut by 0 bases, the J end by 8 bases, with 16 bases between. The CDR3 nucleotides read TGTGCCACCAGCAGAGATATCCAGACATTGAGAGGCTACACCTTC. Translating it yields CATSRDIQTLRGYTF.

J is TRBJ1-4 and V is TRBV4-2; D is uncertain. Germline V gives CDR1 LGHNA, CDR2 YNFKEQ. V lost 0 bases to trimming and J lost 8 bases, with 7 bases between them. This CDR3 comprises 13 residues. The CDR3 reads CASSQDMSEKLFF. The CDR3 DNA follows: TGTGCCAGCAGCCAAGATATGTCCGAAAAACTGTTTTTT.

The genes are TRBV15 and TRBJ2-7; 7 positions match TRBD1. Trimming removed 3 bases from V and 7 bases from J; junction bases left unmatched: 3. The CDR3 consists of 12 residues. Germline CDR1 LNHNV, CDR2 YYDKDF (reference sequence). The CDR3 DNA reads as TGTGCCACCAGCAGGACAGGGCGGGAGCAGTACGTC. Protein: CATSRTGREQYV.

The chain has TRBV30 and TRBJ1-2; D is ambiguous. The V and J ends lost 1 base and 4 bases respectively, with 7 bases between them. CDR3 length equals 12 residues. Germline V CDR1 and CDR2: GTSNPN, SVGIG (reference sequence). CDR3 DNA: TGTGCCTGGAGTGACACCTCCTATGGCTACACCTTC. This translates into CAWSDTSYGYTF.

The rearrangement links TRBV23-1 to TRBJ2-2; 8 bases line up with TRBD2. TRBV23-1 is recorded as an ORF, its role being uncertain. The CDR3 is 18 amino acids. V trimming: 2 bases; J trimming: 0 bases; junction bases outside the gene matches: 8. The CDR3 DNA is TGCGCCAGCAGTCAAGTCGCGGGGGGAAGGGCGAACACCGGGGAGCTGTTTTTT. Its translation: CASSQVAGGRANTGELFF.

The V gene is TRBV30, the J gene TRBJ2-1; 10 bases map to TRBD2. Germline V gene sequence: CDR1 GTSNPN, CDR2 SVGIG (reference sequence). The CDR3 is 16 amino acids. V trimming: 0 bases; J trimming: 6 bases; junction bases outside the gene matches: 8. CDR3 in amino acids: CAWSVRSSGGLNEQFF. As DNA, the CDR3 is TGTGCCTGGAGTGTACGTTCTAGCGGGGGCCTCAATGAGCAGTTCTTC.

This chain uses TRBV10-3 with TRBJ1-1, with a weak D call TRBD1 (6 bases). Trimming left V 4 bases short and J 1 base short, with 16 bases between. CDR3 length: 16 amino acids. CDR1 is ENHRY, CDR2 SYGVKD, per germline. The CDR3 protein is CAISGSLVQGNTEAFF. The CDR3 bases are TGTGCCATCAGTGGTTCACTCGTACAGGGGAACACTGAAGCTTTCTTT.

The genes are TRBV10-2 and TRBJ2-2; TRBD2 is a possible D gene (5 bases). CDR3 length: 14 residues. Germline V lookup: CDR1 WSHSY, CDR2 SAAADI. Trimming shortened V by 6 bases and J by 4 bases, and 12 bases separated the two germline ends. CDR3 nucleotides: TGCGCCAGCAGCGGACTCGTCTTCACCGGGGAGCTGTTTTTT. Amino acids: CASSGLVFTGELFF.

This clone is a singleton in its sample. The V gene is TRBV10-1, the J gene TRBJ1-2; possibly TRBD1 for D (5 bases). The CDR3 spans 12 residues. The germline V gene encodes CDR1 WNHNN and CDR2 SYGVQD (reference sequence). Deletions cut 5 bases from V and 4 bases from J, with 8 bases between. This chain's CDR3 is CASSNDSYGYTF. The CDR3 DNA follows: TGCGCCAGCAGTAACGACAGCTATGGCTACACCTTC.

V gene TRBV2 combines with J gene TRBJ1-1; D remains ambiguous. The CDR3 has 15 residues. The germline V gene has CDR1 SNHLY and CDR2 FYNNEI. The V and J ends lost 0 bases and 3 bases respectively, with 11 bases between them. CDR3 nucleotide sequence: TGTGCCAGCAGTGAAGCGCGGTCTGCGGACACTGAAGCTTTCTTT. Protein product: CASSEARSADTEAFF. The entire variable domain, with the rest obtained from reference TRBV2 and TRBJ1-1, is as follows: EPEVTQTPSHQVTQMGQEVILRCVPISNHLYFYWYRQILGQKVEFLVSFYNNEISEKSEIFDDQFSVERPDGSNFTLKIRSTKLEDSAMYFCASSEARSADTEAFFGQGTRLTVV.